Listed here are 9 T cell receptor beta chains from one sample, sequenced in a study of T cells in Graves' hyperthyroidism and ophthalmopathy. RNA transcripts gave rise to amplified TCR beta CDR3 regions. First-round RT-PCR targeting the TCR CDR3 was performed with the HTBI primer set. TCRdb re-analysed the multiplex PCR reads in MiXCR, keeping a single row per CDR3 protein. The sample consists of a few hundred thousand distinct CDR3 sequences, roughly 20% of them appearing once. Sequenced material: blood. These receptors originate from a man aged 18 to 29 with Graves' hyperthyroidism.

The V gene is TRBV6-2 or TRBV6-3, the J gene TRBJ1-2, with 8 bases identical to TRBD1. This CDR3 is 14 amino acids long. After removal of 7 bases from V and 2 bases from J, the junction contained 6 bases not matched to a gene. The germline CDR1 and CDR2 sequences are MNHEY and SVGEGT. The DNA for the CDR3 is TGTGCCAGCATCAGGGACAGGCGAAACTATGGCTACACCTTC. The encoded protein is CASIRDRRNYGYTF.

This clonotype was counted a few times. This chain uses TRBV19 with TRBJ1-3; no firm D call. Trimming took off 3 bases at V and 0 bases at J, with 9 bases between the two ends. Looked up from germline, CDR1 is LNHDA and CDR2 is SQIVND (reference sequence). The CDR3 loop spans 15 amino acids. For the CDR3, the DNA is TGTGCCAGTAGTATCGGAGGCAGCTCTGGAAACACCATATATTTT. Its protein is CASSIGGSSGNTIYF.

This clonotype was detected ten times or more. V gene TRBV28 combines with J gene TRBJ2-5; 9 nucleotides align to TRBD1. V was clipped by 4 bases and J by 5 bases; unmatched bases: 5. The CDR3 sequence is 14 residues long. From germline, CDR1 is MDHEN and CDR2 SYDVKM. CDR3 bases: TGTGCCAGCAGTTCGGGACAGGGATACGAGACCCAGTACTTC. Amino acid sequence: CASSSGQGYETQYF.

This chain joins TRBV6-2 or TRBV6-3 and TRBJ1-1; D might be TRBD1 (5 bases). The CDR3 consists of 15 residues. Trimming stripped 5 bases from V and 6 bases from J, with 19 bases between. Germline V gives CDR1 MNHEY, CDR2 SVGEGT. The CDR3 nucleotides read TGTGCCAGCAGTCACCGGGACGGAACCAGGGCTGAAGCTTTCTTT. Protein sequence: CASSHRDGTRAEAFF.

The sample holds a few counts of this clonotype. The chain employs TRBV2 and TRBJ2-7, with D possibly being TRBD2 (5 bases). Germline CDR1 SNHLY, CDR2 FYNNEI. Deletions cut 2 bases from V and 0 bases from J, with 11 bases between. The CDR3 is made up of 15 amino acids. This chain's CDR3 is CASSERGKLSYEQYF. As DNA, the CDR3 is TGTGCCAGCAGTGAACGGGGAAAACTCTCCTACGAGCAGTACTTC. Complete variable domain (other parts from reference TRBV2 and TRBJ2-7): EPEVTQTPSHQVTQMGQEVILRCVPISNHLYFYWYRQILGQKVEFLVSFYNNEISEKSEIFDDQFSVERPDGSNFTLKIRSTKLEDSAMYFCASSERGKLSYEQYFGPGTRLTVT.

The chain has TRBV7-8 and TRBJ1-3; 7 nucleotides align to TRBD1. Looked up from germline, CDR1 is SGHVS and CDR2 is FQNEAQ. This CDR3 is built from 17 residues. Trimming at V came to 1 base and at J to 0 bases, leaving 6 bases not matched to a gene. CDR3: CASSLGHRGFSGNTIYF. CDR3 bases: TGTGCCAGCAGCTTAGGGCACAGGGGCTTCTCTGGAAACACCATATATTTT. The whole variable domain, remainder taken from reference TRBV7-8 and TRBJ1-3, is GAGVSQSPRYKVAKRGQDVALRCDPISGHVSLFWYQQALGQGPEFLTYFQNEAQLDKSGLPSDRFFAERPEGSVSTLKIQRTQQEDSAVYLCASSLGHRGFSGNTIYFGEGSWLTVV.

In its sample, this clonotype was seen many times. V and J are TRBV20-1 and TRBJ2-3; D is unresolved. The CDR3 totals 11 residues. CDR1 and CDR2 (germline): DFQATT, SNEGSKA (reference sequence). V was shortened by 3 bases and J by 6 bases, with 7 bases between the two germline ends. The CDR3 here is CSARKSDTQYF. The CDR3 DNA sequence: TGCAGTGCTAGGAAGAGTGATACGCAGTATTTT.

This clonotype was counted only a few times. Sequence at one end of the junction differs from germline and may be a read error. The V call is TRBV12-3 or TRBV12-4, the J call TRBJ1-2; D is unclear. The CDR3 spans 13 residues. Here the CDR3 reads CASSAGINYGYAF. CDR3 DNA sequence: TGTGCCAGCAGTGCCGGTATTAACTATGGCTACGCCTTC.

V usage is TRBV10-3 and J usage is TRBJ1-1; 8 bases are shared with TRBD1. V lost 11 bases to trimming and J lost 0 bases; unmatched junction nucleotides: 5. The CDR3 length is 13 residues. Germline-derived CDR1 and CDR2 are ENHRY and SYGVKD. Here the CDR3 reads CAVRTGMNTEAFF. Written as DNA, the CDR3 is TGTGCCGTTCGGACAGGGATGAACACTGAAGCTTTCTTT.